This T cell receptor beta chain was recovered during a study of T cell repertoires in cytomegalovirus infection. Study as a whole: Indicated by public TCR beta signatures were CMV infection and matching HLA type. The study, taken as a whole, reports: Summed public TCR beta family frequency identified CMV carriers bearing the relevant HLA. HLA-C-restricted CMV clonotypes gave the most frequent clonotype in two of eight donors.

CDR1 and CDR2 (germline): MNHEY, SVGAGI. With 5 bases removed from V and 3 bases from J, the gap between germline ends came to 3 bases. The CDR3 extends over 11 amino acids. There are many counts of this clonotype. Its antigen is not identified. TCRdb re-called the reads with MiXCR, one entry per CDR3 protein. The sample carries approximately 500,000 distinct CDR3 sequences, approximately 15% recorded once. The clonotype was recovered from a human donor in good health (CMV status not recorded). Some clones in this sample may be carry-over from other donors' samples. The genes are TRBV6-5 and TRBJ2-3; the D is unclear. Sequencing used CD8+ T cells from PBMCs. CDR3 sequence: CASSQTDTQYF. Written as DNA, the CDR3 is TGTGCCAGCAGTCAAACAGATACGCAGTATTTT.